This T cell receptor (beta chain) was observed in a study of vaccination and CD4 T cells after COVID-19. The Oncomine TCR Beta short-read assay sequenced DNA from cultured CD4+ T cells. TCRdb called the PCR reads again in MiXCR, with one record for every CDR3 protein. The data contain more than 15,000 distinct CDR3 sequences, less than 50% of them singletons. In the case of this clonotype: Antigen: not known.

The treatment is: roughly 10-day PBMC culture with coronavirus spike peptide pools or control peptides (ViraFEST assay). Trimming took 1 base from V and 0 from J, leaving 10 bases between them. Germline V CDR1 and CDR2: MGHRA, YSYEKL. The CDR3 runs to 16 residues. Sequenced input: CD4+ T cells from blood, cultured in vitro. The TCR comes from a human donor who had recovered from COVID-19. The V gene is TRBV4-1, the J gene TRBJ1-5; D remains ambiguous. DNA for the CDR3: TGCGCCAGCAGCCAAGGGTTGTGGGGTAGCAATCAGCCCCAGCATTTT. This gives the protein CASSQGLWGSNQPQHF.